One T cell receptor (beta chain) is described in this entry. Its target is not known. The data were obtained in a study of cytomegalovirus exposure and HLA in healthy donors. Study-level results: Among TCR beta chains of equal frequency, HLA-associated ones were more clonally expanded in a later analysis. There were several of the most significant clusters that appeared linked to common viral pathogens in a later analysis.

Germline-derived CDR1 and CDR2 are PRHDT and FYEKMQ (reference sequence). Between the trimmed V and J ends, which lost 5 bases and 0 bases, there was a span of 11 bases. CDR3 length equals 15 residues. This PCR relied on a set of 60 Vbeta primers and 13 Jbeta primers. Using immunoSEQ multiplex PCR, the repertoire was profiled, and TCRdb retains in-frame clones only, with some absent. The data contain roughly 150,000 clones, about 75% of them singletons. Sequencing input: PBMCs. The source of this sequence is a female donor in good health and CMV-seronegative. The rearrangement joins TRBV13 to TRBJ2-1, with D unclear. The chain's CDR3 is CASSISVSSYNEQFF. Here the CDR3 DNA reads TGTGCCAGCAGCATAAGCGTTTCCTCCTACAATGAGCAGTTCTTC.